This entry describes one T cell receptor (beta chain). What it binds is not known. If patients had autoimmune disease history or systemic immunosuppression, they were excluded. Drawing of blood for sampling happened at baseline, at cycle 4 day 1, and at cycle 7 day 1. Assay used: immunoSEQ multiplex PCR; TCRdb lists only in-frame clones, some missing. The table shows roughly 93,000 clones, with more than 80% occurring only once. The data are from a study of OX40 agonist ivuxolimab in advanced cancers. Study context: A male proportion of about 86% was recorded, with mean age about 54 years and range roughly 23 to 79.

The study, taken as a whole, reports: Dosing at 0.1 to 3.0 mg/kg was accompanied by clonal expansion of CD4+ and CD8+ blood T cells by week 6.

V was pared by 1 base and J by 1 base, with 10 bases between. CDR3 length: 15 residues. Germline V gene data show CDR1 as SGHTS and CDR2 as YDEGEE. The rearrangement joins TRBV5-8 to TRBJ2-3; a possible D gene is TRBD2 (5 bases). The receptor was derived from an adult with an advanced solid tumor such as melanoma, head and neck, liver or kidney cancer. The source was CD4+ or CD8+ T cells sorted from blood, collected in a trial of the OX40 agonist ivuxolimab. CDR3 bases: TGTGCCAGCAGCTTGCCGGGAACTGGCACAGATACGCAGTATTTT. Its translation is CASSLPGTGTDTQYF.